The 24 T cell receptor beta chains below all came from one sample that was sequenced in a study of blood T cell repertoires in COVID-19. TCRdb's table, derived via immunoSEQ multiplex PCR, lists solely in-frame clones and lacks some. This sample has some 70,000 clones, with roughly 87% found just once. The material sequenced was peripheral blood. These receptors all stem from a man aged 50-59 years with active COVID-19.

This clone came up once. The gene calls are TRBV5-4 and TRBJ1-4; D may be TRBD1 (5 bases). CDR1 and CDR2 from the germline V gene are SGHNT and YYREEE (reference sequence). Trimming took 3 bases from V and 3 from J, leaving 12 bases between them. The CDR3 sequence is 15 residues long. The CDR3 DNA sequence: TGTGCCAGCAGCTCCGACGGGGGTTCTAATGAAAAACTGTTTTTT. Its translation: CASSSDGGSNEKLFF.

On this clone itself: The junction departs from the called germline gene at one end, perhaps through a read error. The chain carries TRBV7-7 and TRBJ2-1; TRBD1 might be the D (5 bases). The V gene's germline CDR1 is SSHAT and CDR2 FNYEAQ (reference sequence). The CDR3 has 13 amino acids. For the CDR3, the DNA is TGTGCTAGCAGCTTAGAAGGGGTGGGGGAGCAGTTCTTC. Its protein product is CASSLEGVGEQFF.

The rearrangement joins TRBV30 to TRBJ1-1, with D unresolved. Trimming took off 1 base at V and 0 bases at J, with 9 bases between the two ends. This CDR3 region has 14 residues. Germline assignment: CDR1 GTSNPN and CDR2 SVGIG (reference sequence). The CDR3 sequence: CAWSAPILNTEAFF. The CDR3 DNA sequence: TGTGCCTGGAGTGCTCCTATCTTGAACACTGAAGCTTTCTTT.

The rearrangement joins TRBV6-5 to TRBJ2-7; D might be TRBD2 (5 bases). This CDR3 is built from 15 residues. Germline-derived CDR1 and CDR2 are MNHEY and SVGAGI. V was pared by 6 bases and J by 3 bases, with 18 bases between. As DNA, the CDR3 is TGTGCCAGCAGGGGTGCCGGGAAACAAAACTACGAGCAGTACTTC. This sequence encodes CASRGAGKQNYEQYF.

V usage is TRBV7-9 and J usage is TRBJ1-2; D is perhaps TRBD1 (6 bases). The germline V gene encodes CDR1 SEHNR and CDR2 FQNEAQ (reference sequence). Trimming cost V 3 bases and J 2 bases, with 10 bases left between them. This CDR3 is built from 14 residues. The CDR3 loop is CASSLKGVNYGYTF. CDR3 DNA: TGTGCCAGCAGCTTGAAGGGGGTAAACTATGGCTACACCTTC.

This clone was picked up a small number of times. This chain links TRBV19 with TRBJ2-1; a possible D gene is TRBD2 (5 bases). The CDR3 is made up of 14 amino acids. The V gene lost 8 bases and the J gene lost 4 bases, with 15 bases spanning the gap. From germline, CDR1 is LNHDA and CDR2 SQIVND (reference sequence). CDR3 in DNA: TGTGCCAGTTCCTTAAGCGGATCTTACAATGAGCAGTTCTTC. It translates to CASSLSGSYNEQFF.

The CDR3 loop reads CATQGQGGRGTNEKLFF. CDR3 in DNA: TGTGCCACCCAAGGGCAGGGAGGTCGAGGGACTAATGAAAAACTGTTTTTT. The V call is TRBV27, the J call TRBJ1-4; TRBD1 might be the D (5 bases). V lost 10 bases and J lost 2, with 23 bases in between. The CDR3 is 17 amino acids. Looked up from germline, CDR1 is MNHEY and CDR2 is SMNVEV (reference sequence).

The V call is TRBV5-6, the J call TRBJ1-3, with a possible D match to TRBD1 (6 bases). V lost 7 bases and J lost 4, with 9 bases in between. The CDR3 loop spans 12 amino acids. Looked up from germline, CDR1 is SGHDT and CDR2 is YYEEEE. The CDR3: CASGGQGNTIYF. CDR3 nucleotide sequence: TGTGCCAGCGGCGGACAGGGAAACACCATATATTTT.

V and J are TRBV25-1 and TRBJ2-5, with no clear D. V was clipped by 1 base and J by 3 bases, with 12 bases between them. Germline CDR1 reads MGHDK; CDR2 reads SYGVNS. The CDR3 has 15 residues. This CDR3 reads CASSESLEIKETQYF. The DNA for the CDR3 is TGTGCCAGCAGTGAATCCTTAGAAATCAAAGAGACCCAGTACTTC. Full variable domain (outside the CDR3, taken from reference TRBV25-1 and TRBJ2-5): EADIYQTPRYLVIGTGKKITLECSQTMGHDKMYWYQQDPGMELHLIHYSYGVNSTEKGDLSSESTVSRIRTEHFPLTLESARPSHTSQYLCASSESLEIKETQYFGPGTRLLVL.

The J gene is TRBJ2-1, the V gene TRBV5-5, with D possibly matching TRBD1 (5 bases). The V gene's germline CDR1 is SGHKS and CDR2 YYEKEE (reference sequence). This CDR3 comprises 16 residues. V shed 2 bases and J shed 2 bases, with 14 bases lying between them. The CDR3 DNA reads TGTGCCAGCAGCTTCCGTTACAGGAGTCCCTACAATGAGCAGTTCTTC. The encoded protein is CASSFRYRSPYNEQFF.

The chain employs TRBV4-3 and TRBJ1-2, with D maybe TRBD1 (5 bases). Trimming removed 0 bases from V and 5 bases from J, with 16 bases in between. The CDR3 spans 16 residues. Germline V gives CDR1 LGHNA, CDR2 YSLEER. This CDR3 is CASSQERDRTFYGYTF. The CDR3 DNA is TGCGCCAGCAGCCAAGAGCGGGACCGGACGTTTTATGGCTACACCTTC.

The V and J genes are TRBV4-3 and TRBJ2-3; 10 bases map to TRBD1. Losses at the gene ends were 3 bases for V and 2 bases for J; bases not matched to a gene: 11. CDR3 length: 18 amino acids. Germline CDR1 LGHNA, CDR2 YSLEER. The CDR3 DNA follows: TGCGCCAGCAGCCAGGAGCCCCCGGGACAGGGGTACACAGATACGCAGTATTTT. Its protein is CASSQEPPGQGYTDTQYF.

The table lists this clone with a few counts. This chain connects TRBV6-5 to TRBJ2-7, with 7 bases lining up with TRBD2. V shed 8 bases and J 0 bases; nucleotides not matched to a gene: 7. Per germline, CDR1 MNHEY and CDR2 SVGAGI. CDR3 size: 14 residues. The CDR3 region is CASSTGTNSYEQYF. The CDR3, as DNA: TGTGCCAGCTCCACGGGGACTAACTCCTACGAGCAGTACTTC.

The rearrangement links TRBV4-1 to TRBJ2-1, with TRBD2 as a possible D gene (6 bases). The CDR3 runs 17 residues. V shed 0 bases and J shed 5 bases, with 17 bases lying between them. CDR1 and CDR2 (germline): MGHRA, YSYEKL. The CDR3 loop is CASSQDSGGISDNEQFF. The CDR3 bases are TGCGCCAGCAGCCAAGATTCAGGCGGGATAAGCGACAATGAGCAGTTCTTC.

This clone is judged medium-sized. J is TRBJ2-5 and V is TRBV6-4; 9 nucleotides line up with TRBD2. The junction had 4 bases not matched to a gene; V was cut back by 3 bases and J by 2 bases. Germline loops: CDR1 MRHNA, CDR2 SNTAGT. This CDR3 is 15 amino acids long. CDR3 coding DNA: TGTGCCAGCAGTGAAAGAGCGGGAGGTCAAGAGACCCAGTACTTC. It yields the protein CASSERAGGQETQYF.

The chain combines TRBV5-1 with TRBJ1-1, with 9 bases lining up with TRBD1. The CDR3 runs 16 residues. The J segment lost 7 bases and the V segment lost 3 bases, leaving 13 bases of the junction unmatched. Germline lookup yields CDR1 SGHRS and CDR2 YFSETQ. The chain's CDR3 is CASSSLVGTGFDEAFF. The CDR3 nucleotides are TGCGCCAGCAGCTCTCTCGTAGGGACAGGGTTCGATGAAGCTTTCTTT.

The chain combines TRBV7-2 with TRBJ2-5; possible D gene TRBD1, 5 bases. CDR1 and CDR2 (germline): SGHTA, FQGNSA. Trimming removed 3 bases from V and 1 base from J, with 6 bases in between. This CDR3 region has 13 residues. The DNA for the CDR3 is TGTGCCAGCAGCTTTACAGGCCAAGAGACCCAGTACTTC. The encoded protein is CASSFTGQETQYF. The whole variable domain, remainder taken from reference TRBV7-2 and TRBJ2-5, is GAGVSQSPSNKVTEKGKDVELRCDPISGHTALYWYRQSLGQGLEFLIYFQGNSAPDKSGLPSDRFSAERTGGSVSTLTIQRTQQEDSAVYLCASSFTGQETQYFGPGTRLLVL.

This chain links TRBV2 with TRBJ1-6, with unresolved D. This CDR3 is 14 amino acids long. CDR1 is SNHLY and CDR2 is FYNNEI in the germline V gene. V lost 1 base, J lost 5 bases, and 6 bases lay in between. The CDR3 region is CASSEVGDNSPLHF. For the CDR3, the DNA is TGTGCCAGCAGTGAAGTGGGAGATAATTCACCCCTCCACTTT.

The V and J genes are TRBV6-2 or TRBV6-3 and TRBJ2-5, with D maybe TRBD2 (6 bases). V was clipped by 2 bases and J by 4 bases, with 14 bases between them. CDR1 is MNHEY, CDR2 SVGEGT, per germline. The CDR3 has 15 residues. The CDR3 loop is CASSYPHGGGETQYF. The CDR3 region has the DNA TGTGCCAGCAGTTACCCCCACGGGGGAGGAGAGACCCAGTACTTC.

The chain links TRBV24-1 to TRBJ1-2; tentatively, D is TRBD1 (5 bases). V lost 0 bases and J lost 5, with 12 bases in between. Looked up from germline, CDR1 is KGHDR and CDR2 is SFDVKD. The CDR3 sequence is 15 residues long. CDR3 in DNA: TGTGCCACCAGTGATTTGACAGGAACGGTGTATGGCTACACCTTC. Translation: CATSDLTGTVYGYTF.

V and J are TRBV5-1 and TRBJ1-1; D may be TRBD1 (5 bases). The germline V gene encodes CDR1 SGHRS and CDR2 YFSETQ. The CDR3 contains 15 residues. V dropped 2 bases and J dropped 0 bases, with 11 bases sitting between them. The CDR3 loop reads CASSLKTVLNTEAFF. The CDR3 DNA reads TGCGCCAGCAGCTTAAAGACAGTTCTGAACACTGAAGCTTTCTTT.

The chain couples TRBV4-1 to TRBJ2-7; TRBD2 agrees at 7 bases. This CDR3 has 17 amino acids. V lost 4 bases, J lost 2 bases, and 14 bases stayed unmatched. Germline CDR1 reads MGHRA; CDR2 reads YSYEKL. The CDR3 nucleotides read TGCGCCAGCAGCCGCCCCACTGGGGCGGGGGATCCCTACGAGCAGTACTTC. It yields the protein CASSRPTGAGDPYEQYF.

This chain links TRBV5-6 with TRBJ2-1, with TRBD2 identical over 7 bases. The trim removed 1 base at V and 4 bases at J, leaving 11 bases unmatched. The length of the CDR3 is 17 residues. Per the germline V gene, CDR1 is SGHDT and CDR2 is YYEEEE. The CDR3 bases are TGTGCCAGCAGCTTGAACGGGGGGTCTCCCTTATACAATGAGCAGTTCTTC. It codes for CASSLNGGSPLYNEQFF.

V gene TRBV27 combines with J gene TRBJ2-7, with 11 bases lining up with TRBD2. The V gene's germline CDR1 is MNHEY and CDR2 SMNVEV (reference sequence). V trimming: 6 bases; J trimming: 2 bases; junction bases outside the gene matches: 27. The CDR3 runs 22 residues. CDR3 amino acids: CASSPPTSPSGRRGGLPYEQYF. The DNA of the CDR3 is TGTGCCAGCAGCCCCCCTACATCTCCTAGCGGGAGGAGGGGGGGTTTGCCCTACGAGCAGTACTTC.